These T cell receptor beta chains were read from a single sample in a study of PD-1 blockade in classical Hodgkin lymphoma. The repertoire was sequenced with immunoSEQ multiplex PCR; TCRdb's copy has only in-frame clones and lacks some. The data show about 8,200 clones, just over 85% seen once. Specimen: CD8+ T cells from blood, collected at baseline. The receptor set was obtained from a human donor with classical Hodgkin lymphoma. The CDR3 runs from the conserved cysteine through the conserved F or W. D genes are given only for firm matches. The size field is filled for only some rows; it gives once, few, many or a size class.

>.|TRBJ1-5|.|TRBV27
CASSLGGLQPQHF
TGTGCCAGCAGTCTGGGGGGGCTTCAGCCCCAGCATTTT
>TRBD1|TRBJ1-5|.|TRBV28
CASSDDRDNQPQHF
TGTGCCAGCAGTGATGACAGGGACAATCAGCCCCAGCATTTT
>.|TRBJ1-5|.|TRBV7-8
CASSPTGYGPQHF
TGTGCCAGCAGTCCTACGGGGTACGGGCCCCAGCATTTT
>.|TRBJ1-1|.|TRBV19
CASSIDRYGKNTEAFF
TGTGCCAGTAGTATAGATCGGTACGGCAAGAACACTGAAGCTTTCTTT
>TRBD1|TRBJ2-5|.|TRBV18
CASSFPALTGEETQYF
TGTGCCAGCTCATTCCCCGCTCTGACAGGGGAAGAGACCCAGTACTTC
>.|TRBJ1-1|.|TRBV28
CASSFVDGNTEAFF
TGTGCCAGCAGCTTTGTCGACGGGAACACTGAAGCTTTCTTT
>TRBD2|TRBJ2-7|.|TRBV19
CASSAGLVPTNEQYF
TGTGCCAGTAGTGCGGGACTAGTTCCTACCAACGAGCAGTACTTC
>.|TRBJ2-3|.|TRBV6-5
CASRTEWTTDTQYF
TGTGCCAGCAGGACGGAGTGGACCACAGATACGCAGTATTTT
>TRBD1|TRBJ2-3|.|TRBV5-4
CASTQGREADTQYF
TGTGCCAGCACACAGGGGAGAGAGGCAGATACGCAGTATTTT
>TRBD2|TRBJ2-7|.|TRBV11-2
CASSLARGDPYEQYF
TGTGCCAGCAGCTTAGCCCGGGGGGACCCCTACGAGCAGTACTTC
>.|TRBJ1-1|.|TRBV7-2
CASSLMVYRRTSEAFF
TGTGCCAGCAGCTTAATGGTGTACAGGAGGACTTCGGAAGCTTTCTTT
>TRBD2|TRBJ2-7|.|TRBV14
CASSQDGTSGTYEQYF
TGTGCCAGCAGCCAAGATGGGACTAGCGGGACTTACGAGCAGTACTTC
>TRBD2|TRBJ2-1|.|TRBV11-2
CASSLPPTGGPYNEQFF
TGTGCCAGCAGCTTACCCCCGACGGGAGGGCCTTACAATGAGCAGTTCTTC
>.|TRBJ1-4|.|TRBV25-1
CASSERQDHEKLFF
TGTGCCAGCAGTGAGAGGCAGGATCATGAAAAACTGTTTTTT
>.|TRBJ2-1|.|TRBV6-5
CASSRQSSSYNEQFF
TGTGCCAGCAGTCGACAGTCTAGCTCCTACAATGAGCAGTTCTTC
>.|TRBJ2-7|.|TRBV27
CASSLGYEQYF
TGTGCCAGCAGTTTGGGCTACGAGCAGTACTTC
>TRBD1|TRBJ1-1|.|TRBV5-1
CASSLRGTGTDRNTEAFF
TGCGCCAGCAGCTTGCGGGGGACAGGGACAGACAGGAACACTGAAGCTTTCTTT
>.|TRBJ2-1|.|TRBV5-6
CASSLVAREQFF
TGTGCCAGCAGCTTGGTAGCGAGAGAGCAGTTCTTC
>.|TRBJ2-3|.|TRBV20-1
CSAREVGTQYF
TGCAGTGCTAGAGAGGTGGGCACGCAGTATTTT
>.|TRBJ2-1|.|TRBV27
CASSLGATYNEQFF
TGTGCCAGCAGTTTAGGAGCCACATACAATGAGCAGTTCTTC
>.|TRBJ2-5|once|TRBV11-2
CASSSQETQYF
TGTGCCAGCAGCTCTCAAGAGACCCAGTACTTC
>.|TRBJ2-7|.|TRBV6-6
CASSSQPRGGSDEQYF
TGTGCCAGCAGTTCCCAACCCAGGGGAGGGTCGGACGAGCAGTACTTC
>TRBD1|TRBJ2-7|.|TRBV11-2
CASRTGTDEQYF
TGTGCCAGCAGGACCGGGACAGACGAGCAGTACTTC
>TRBD2|TRBJ2-5|medium-sized|TRBV11-1
CASSPQREGETQYF
TGTGCCAGCAGCCCTCAGCGGGAGGGTGAGACCCAGTACTTC
>.|TRBJ1-6|.|TRBV13
CASSPNRAGNSPLHF
TGTGCCAGCAGCCCCAATCGGGCGGGGAATTCACCCCTCCACTTT
>.|TRBJ2-3|.|TRBV19
CASSIETPPDTQYF
TGTGCCAGTAGTATAGAAACTCCACCAGATACGCAGTATTTT
>TRBD1|TRBJ2-7|.|TRBV10-2
CASSLGQGPLEQYF
TGCGCCAGCAGTCTGGGACAGGGACCCCTGGAGCAGTACTTC
>TRBD2|TRBJ2-2|.|TRBV27
CASSLVGLAGGLNTGELFF
TGTGCCAGCAGTCTAGTGGGACTAGCGGGAGGCTTGAACACCGGGGAGCTGTTTTTT
>TRBD2|TRBJ2-2|.|TRBV7-9
CASSPPTSGRGAGELFF
TGTGCCAGCAGCCCGCCTACTAGCGGGAGGGGGGCCGGGGAGCTGTTTTTT
>.|TRBJ2-7|once|TRBV1
CTSSQARDRKESYEQYF
TGCACCAGCAGCCAAGCCCGGGACCGAAAAGAATCCTACGAGCAGTACTTC
>TRBD1|TRBJ1-6|few|TRBV27
CASSSGGRTYRHNSPLHF
TGTGCCAGCAGCTCAGGGGGACGGACGTATCGTCATAATTCACCCCTCCACTTT
>.|TRBJ2-7|once|TRBV29-1
CSVEGPYEQYF
TGCAGCGTTGAAGGGCCCTACGAGCAGTACTTC
>.|TRBJ1-2|.|TRBV28
CASTTPGGGWGYTF
TGTGCCAGCACCACTCCGGGGGGAGGTTGGGGCTACACCTTC
>.|TRBJ1-5|.|TRBV7-2
CASSLQGMHQPQHF
TGTGCCAGCAGCTTACAGGGTATGCATCAGCCCCAGCATTTT
>TRBD1|TRBJ1-6|.|TRBV2
CASSEHPGGGNSPLHF
TGTGCCAGCAGTGAGCACCCAGGGGGAGGAAATTCACCCCTCCACTTT
>TRBD1|TRBJ2-7|.|TRBV13
CASSLGGTGISEQYF
TGTGCCAGCAGCTTAGGTGGGACAGGGATCAGCGAGCAGTACTTC